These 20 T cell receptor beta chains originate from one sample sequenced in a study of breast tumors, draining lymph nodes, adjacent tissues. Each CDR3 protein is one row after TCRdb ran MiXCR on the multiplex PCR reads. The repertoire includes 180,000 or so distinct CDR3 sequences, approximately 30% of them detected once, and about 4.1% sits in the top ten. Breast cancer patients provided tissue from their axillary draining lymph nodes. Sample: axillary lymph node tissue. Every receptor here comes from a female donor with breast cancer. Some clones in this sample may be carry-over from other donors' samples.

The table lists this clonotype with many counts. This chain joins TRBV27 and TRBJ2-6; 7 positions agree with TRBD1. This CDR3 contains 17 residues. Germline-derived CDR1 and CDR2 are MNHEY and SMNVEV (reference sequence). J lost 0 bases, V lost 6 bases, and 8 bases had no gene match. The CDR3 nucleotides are TGTGCCAGCAGCTGGCTAGGACAGGACTCTGGGGCCAACGTCCTGACTTTC. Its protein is CASSWLGQDSGANVLTF. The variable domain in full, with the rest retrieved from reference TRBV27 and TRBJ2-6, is EAQVTQNPRYLITVTGKKLTVTCSQNMNHEYMSWYRQDPGLGLRQIYYSMNVEVTDKGDVPEGYKVSRKEKRNFPLILESPSPNQTSLYFCASSWLGQDSGANVLTFGAGSRLTVL.

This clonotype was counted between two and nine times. This CDR3 is CASSPPPGHGQYF. The CDR3 DNA reads as TGTGCCAGCAGTCCTCCGCCGGGACATGGGCAGTACTTC. V usage is TRBV28 and J usage is TRBJ2-7; TRBD1 might be the D (6 bases). CDR3 length: 13 residues. V was clipped by 5 bases and J by 9 bases, with 17 bases between them. Per the germline V gene, CDR1 is MDHEN and CDR2 is SYDVKM.

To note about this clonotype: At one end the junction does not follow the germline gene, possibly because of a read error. CDR3 loop: CATSDLARTDTADTQYF. In DNA, the CDR3 is TGTGCCACCAGTGATCTGGCCCGGACGGATACGGCTGATACACAGTATTTT. The chain joins TRBV24-1 to TRBJ2-3, with no clear D. Germline V gives CDR1 KGHDR, CDR2 SFDVKD. The length of the CDR3 is 17 residues.

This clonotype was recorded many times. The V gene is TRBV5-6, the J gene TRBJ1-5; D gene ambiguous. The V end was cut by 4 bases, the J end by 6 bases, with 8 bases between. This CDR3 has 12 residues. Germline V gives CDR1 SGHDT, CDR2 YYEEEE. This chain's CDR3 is CASSKRSQPQHF. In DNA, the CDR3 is TGTGCCAGCAGCAAAAGGAGTCAGCCCCAGCATTTT.

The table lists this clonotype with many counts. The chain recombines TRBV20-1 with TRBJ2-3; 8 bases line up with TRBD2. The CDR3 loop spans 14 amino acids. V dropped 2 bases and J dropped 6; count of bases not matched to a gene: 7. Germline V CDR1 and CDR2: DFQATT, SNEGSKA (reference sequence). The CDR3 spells CSARNPTSVDTQYF. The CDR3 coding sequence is TGCAGTGCTAGAAACCCGACTAGCGTGGATACGCAGTATTTT.

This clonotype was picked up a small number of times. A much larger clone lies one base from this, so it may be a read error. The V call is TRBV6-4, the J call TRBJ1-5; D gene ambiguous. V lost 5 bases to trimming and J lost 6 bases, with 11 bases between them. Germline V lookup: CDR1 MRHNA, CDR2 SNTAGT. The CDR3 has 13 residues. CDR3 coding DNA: TGTGCCAGCAGTCACTATATCGGTCAGCCCCAGCATTTT. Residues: CASSHYIGQPQHF.

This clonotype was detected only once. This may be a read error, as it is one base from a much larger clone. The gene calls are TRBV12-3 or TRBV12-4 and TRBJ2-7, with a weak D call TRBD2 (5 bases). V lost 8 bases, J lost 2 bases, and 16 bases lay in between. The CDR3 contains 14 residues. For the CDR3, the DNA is TGTGCCAGCGGCCACTCGGGGTCCCCCTACGAGCAGTACTTC. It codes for CASGHSGSPYEQYF.

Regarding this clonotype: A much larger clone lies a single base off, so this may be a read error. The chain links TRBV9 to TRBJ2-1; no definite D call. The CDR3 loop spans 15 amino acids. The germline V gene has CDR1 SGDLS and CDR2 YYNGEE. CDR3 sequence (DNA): TGTGCCAGCAGCGTAGCACAGAGCTCCTACAATGAGCCGTTCTTC. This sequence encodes CASSVAQSSYNEPFF. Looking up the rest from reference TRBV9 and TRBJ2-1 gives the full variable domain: DSGVTQTPKHLITATGQRVTLRCSPRSGDLSVYWYQQSLDQGLQFLIQYYNGEERAKGNILERFSAQQFPDLHSELNLSSLELGDSALYFCASSVAQSSYNEPFFGPGTRLTVL.

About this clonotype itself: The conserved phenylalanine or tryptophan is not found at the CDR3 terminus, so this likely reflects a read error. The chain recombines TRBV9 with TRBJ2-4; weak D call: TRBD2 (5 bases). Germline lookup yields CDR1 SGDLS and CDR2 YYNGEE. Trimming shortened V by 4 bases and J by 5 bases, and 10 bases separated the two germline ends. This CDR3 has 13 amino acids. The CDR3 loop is CASSPLRENIQYS. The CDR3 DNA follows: TGTGCCAGCAGCCCGTTGCGGGAAAACATTCAGTACTCC.

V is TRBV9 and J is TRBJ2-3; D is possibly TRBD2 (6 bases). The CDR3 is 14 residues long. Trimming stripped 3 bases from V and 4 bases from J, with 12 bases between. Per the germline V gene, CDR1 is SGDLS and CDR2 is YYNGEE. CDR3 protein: CASSAGGVADTQYF. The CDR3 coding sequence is TGTGCCAGCAGCGCCGGAGGGGTCGCAGATACGCAGTATTTT.

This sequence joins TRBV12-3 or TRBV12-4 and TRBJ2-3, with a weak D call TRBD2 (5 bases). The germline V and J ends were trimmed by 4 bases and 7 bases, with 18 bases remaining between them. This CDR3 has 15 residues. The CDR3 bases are TGTGCCAGCAGTTCCCCTCTGAGTAGCGTGAATACGCAGTATTTT. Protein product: CASSSPLSSVNTQYF.

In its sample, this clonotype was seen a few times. The CDR3 sequence: CASGAGVNSYEQYF. CDR3 DNA sequence: TGTGCCAGCGGCGCGGGAGTAAACTCCTACGAGCAGTACTTC. The rearrangement uses TRBV28 and TRBJ2-7; 7 bases are shared with TRBD2. In germline, CDR1 is MDHEN, CDR2 SYDVKM. The ends lost 8 bases at V and 0 bases at J; junction bases unmatched: 7. The CDR3 has 14 amino acids.

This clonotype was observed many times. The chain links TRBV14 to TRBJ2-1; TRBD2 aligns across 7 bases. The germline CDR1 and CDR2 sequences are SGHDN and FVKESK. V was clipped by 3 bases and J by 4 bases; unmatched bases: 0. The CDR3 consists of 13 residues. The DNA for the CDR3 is TGTGCCAGCAGCCAGGGGGGGTACAATGAGCAGTTCTTC. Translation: CASSQGGYNEQFF.

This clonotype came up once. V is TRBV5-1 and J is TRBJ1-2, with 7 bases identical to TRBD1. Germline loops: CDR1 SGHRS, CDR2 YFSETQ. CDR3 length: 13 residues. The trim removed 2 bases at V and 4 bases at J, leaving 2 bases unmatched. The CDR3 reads CASSFTGAYGYTF. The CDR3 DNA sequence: TGCGCCAGCAGCTTCACAGGGGCCTATGGCTACACCTTC.

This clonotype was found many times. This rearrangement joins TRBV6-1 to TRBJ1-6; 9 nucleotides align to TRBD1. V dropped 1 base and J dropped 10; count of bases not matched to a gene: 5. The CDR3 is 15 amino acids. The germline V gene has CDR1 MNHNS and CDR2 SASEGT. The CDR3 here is CASSEGRTGVSPLHF. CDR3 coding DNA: TGTGCCAGCAGTGAAGGGAGGACAGGGGTCTCACCCCTCCACTTT.

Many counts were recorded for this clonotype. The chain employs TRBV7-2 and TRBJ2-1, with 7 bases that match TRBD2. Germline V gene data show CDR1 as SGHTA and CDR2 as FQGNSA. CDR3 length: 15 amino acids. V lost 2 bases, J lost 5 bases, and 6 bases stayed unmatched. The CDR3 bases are TGTGCCAGCAGCTTAAGGCGGGAGACCCACAATGAGCAGTTCTTC. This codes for CASSLRRETHNEQFF.

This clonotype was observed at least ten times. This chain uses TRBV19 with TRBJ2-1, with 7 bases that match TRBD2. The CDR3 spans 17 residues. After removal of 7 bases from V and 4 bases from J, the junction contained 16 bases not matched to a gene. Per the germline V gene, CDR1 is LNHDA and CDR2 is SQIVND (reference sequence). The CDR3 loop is CASTGRESNGIYNEQFF. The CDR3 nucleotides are TGTGCCAGTACCGGGCGGGAGTCCAACGGGATATACAATGAGCAGTTCTTC.

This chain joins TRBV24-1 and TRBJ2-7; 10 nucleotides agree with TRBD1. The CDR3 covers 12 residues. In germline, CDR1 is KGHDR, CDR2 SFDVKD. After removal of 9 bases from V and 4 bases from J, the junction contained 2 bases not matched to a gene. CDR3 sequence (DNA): TGTGCCACCGGGGACAGGGGTTACGAGCAGTACTTC. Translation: CATGDRGYEQYF.

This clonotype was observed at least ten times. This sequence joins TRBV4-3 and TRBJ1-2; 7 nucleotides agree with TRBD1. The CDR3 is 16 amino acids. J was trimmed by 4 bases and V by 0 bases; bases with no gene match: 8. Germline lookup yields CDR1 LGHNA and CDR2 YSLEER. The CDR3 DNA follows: TGCGCCAGCAGCCAAGATAGCCAGGGGGTGAGCTATGGCTACACCTTC. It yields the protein CASSQDSQGVSYGYTF.

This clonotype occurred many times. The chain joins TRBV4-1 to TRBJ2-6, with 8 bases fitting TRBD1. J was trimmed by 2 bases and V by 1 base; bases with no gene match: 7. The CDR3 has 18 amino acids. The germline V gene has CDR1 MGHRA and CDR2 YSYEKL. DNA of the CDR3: TGCGCCAGCAGCCAAGGTGGCAGGGGGCGAACTGGGGCCAACGTCCTGACTTTC. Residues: CASSQGGRGRTGANVLTF.